The T cell receptor (beta chain) described here comes from a study of shared clonotypes between healthy human individuals. Points from the study as a whole: In the sorted subsets, rarefaction showed sequencing was incomplete despite large depth.

Only in-frame clones appear in the TCRdb table, and some are missing; sequencing was by immunoSEQ multiplex PCR. The table lists about 2.1 million clones, around 93% of them singletons, with over 1.5% in the top ten. The naive CD8 fraction comprised CD45RO-negative cells positively selected for CCR7 and excluded terminally differentiated effector memory CD45RA+ cells. To note about this clone: Its antigen is unknown.

The TCR sequence derives from a man between 18 and 35 years old in good health. Some clones in this sample may be carry-over from other donors' samples. The sample was naive CD8+ T cells from PBMCs.

DNA of the CDR3: TGTGCCAGTAGTATAGATCCTTTCCCCCGACAGGGGCTGGACGGGCAGTTCTTC. Translation gives CASSIDPFPRQGLDGQFF. The V and J genes are TRBV19 and TRBJ2-1, with 8 bases matching TRBD1. This CDR3 comprises 18 residues. Trimming removed 0 bases from V and 12 bases from J; junction bases left unmatched: 19. Germline values: CDR1 LNHDA, CDR2 SQIVND (reference sequence).